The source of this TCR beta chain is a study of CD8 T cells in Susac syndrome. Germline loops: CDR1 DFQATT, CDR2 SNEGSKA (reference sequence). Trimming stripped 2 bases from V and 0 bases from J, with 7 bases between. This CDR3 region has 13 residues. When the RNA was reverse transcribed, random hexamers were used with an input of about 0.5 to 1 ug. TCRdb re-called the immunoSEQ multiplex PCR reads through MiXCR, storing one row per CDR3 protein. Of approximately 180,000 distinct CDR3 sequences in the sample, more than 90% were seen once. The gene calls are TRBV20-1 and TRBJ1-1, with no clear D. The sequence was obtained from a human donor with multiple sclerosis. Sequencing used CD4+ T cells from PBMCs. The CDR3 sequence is CSARRALNTEAFF. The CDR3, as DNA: TGCAGTGCTAGACGGGCCCTGAACACTGAAGCTTTCTTT.